This TCR beta chain is from a study of radiation and T cells in renal cell carcinoma (dated by TCRdb to 2019 to 2021). Describing the broader study: TCR beta sequencing covered over 50 samples in total, comprising some 26 tumors and roughly 27 peripheral blood samples. Across all 50 or so samples, under 5,000,000 unique CDR3 nucleotide sequences, encoding 2,658,974 unique CDR3 amino acid sequences, were identified.

Explained via the paper, the time point label denotes: tumor resected at nephrectomy. The sample's treatment or condition label, in plain terms: 15 Gy SBRT to primary tumor, nephrectomy 4 weeks later. Samples came from a clinical trial, in which primary renal cell carcinomas received 15 Gy stereotactic body radiation therapy followed by nephrectomy 4 weeks later. Every patient had renal cell carcinoma of clear cell pathology. The tumors were dissociated mechanically, digested with collagenase/hyaluronidase at 37 degrees C, processed in gentleMACS C tubes, and kept in liquid nitrogen. Genomic DNA for TCR sequencing was prepared using the QIAamp DNA Blood Mini Kit (Qiagen). The analyses included only samples that passed all quality control checks. Overall study outcomes, separate from this receptor: Because pretreatment tumor biopsies were not available, the baseline intratumoral presence of clonotypes could not be determined. In blood, the top tumor clonotypes increased between baseline and 2 weeks post-radiation and then shrank by 4 weeks, which suggests that tumor-resident clones expanded only transiently. With a single-armed trial design, the study had no way to address how radiation dose or scheduling affects the TCR repertoire. Compared with controls, irradiated tumors had higher TCR clonality, as the top 100 clonotypes made up an average of approximately 50% of the repertoire, versus approximately 43% in nephrectomy-only tumors. Only small tumor regions of about 1 g were available, so intratumoral heterogeneity was not captured. Irradiated tumors contained more dominant CDR3 motifs, and these motifs occupied a larger share of the repertoire than in control tumors.

TCR beta libraries were generated from genomic DNA with the immunoSEQ kit, following the manufacturer's recommendations. To prepare the libraries, a first multiplex PCR with proprietary primers was run, followed by a second PCR that added unique barcodes, and a bead cleanup was done after each round. Each sample batch included a kit-provided positive control reaction and a negative control reaction. The final libraries were assessed on an Agilent 4200 TapeStation D1000 ScreenTape, pooled by volume, and quantified by qPCR. Sequencing was performed on an Illumina NextSeq500 using a MidOutput 150-cycle cartridge, with 156 Read1 cycles, 15 Index1 cycles, and the kit custom primers. The pooled library was loaded at 0.8 to 1 pM, and roughly 20% PhiX control was spiked in. In the original analysis: Vendor-processed data were analyzed in R, and a clonotype was defined as all T cells sharing the same CDR3 nucleotide sequence. In the clone abundance analyses, frequencies in each sample were normalized to that sample's 10,000 most abundant clones. Public T cell clones, averaging fewer than five per sample, were removed before analysis. The dominant motif analysis was done with ImmunoMap using the PAM10 matrix, a gap penalty of 30, and a homology threshold of 0.3, and motifs with a cumulative frequency of at least 0.01 were considered dominant. Tumor-enriched and baseline blood-enriched clonotypes were defined by at least a 32-fold difference in abundance between compartments. The Baroni-Urbani and Buser coefficient was used to measure tumor-blood repertoire similarity, and groups were compared with two-tailed Wilcoxon tests in R. Not all clones reach the TCRdb copy of this immuneACCESS table, which keeps in-frame sequences only. Checked studies attribute under half of the gap to unresolved V genes and leave the rest unexplained. V and J calls and clone size are given by that table; D and trimming were obtained from the DNA. For this sample there are approximately 21,000 clones; 47% appear just once. Jointly, the top ten make up roughly 16% of the sample.

This clone was seen a few times. The target of this receptor is not known. Base qualities are missing; no much larger clone stands one base away. Source: tumor tissue, taken from a patient whose treatment included radiotherapy and nephrectomy. This TCR came from a woman aged 45-59 years with renal cell carcinoma.

The CDR3 protein: CAWSVVQGANYGYTF. The DNA is as follows: TGTGCCTGGAGTGTGGTGCAAGGAGCTAACTATGGCTACACCTTC. The sequence joins TRBV30 to TRBJ1-2, with the D segment identity uncertain. The CDR3 starts with the cysteine, ends with the phenylalanine, and has 15 residues. Only the CDR3 portion is preserved as DNA: 45 bases, with reading frame beginning at the first base. From a lookup of the germline V gene (reference sequence), CDR1 and CDR2 are GTSNPN and SVGIG. Trimming costs V 0 bases and J 0 bases, and their ends lie 11 bases apart.